Reported below is one T cell receptor beta chain. The data belong to a study of tumor-infiltrating lymphocytes in oesophageal squamous cell carcinoma. CDR3 length equals 15 residues. TCRdb reprocessed the PCR reads with MiXCR, giving one entry per CDR3 protein. The top ten clones hold roughly two fifths of a sample with 15,000 to 25,000 distinct CDR3 sequences, roughly 40% of them seen once. This TCR was sampled from a male donor with esophageal squamous cell carcinoma. V and J are TRBV12-3 or TRBV12-4 and TRBJ2-3; 10 nucleotides agree with TRBD1. Judging by the DNA end, TRBJ2-5 fits better; the J call may be wrong. Sequenced material: esophageal tumor tissue. The CDR3 sequence is CASSLAWDRGGAQYF. In DNA, the CDR3 is TGTGCCAGCAGTTTGGCCTGGGACAGGGGAGGGGCCCAGTACTTC.